Each of the 32 T cell receptor beta chains below was sequenced from the same sample in a study of OX40 agonist ivuxolimab in advanced cancers. The assay was immunoSEQ multiplex PCR, and TCRdb's table has in-frame clones only and misses some. The sample lists 71,000 or so clones; more than 75% were seen once. The material was CD4+ or CD8+ T cells sorted from blood, obtained in a trial of the OX40 agonist ivuxolimab. The receptor set was obtained from an adult with an advanced solid tumor such as melanoma, head and neck, liver or kidney cancer.

This chain connects TRBV29-1 to TRBJ2-3; 7 bases line up with TRBD1. The CDR3 runs 14 residues. V was pared by 5 bases and J by 1 base, with 6 bases of the junction left unmatched. CDR1 is SQVTM and CDR2 is ANQGSEA in the germline V gene. DNA of the CDR3: TGCAGCGTTTCATCCGGGACAGGCACAGATACGCAGTATTTT. As protein: CSVSSGTGTDTQYF.

This chain joins TRBV11-2 and TRBJ1-1, with a weak D call TRBD1 (6 bases). The ends were cut back, 5 bases at V and 5 bases at J, with 18 bases in the middle. The CDR3 consists of 15 residues. CDR1 and CDR2 from the germline V gene are SGHAT and FQNNGV. The CDR3 protein is CASSPSQGGRTEAFF. The CDR3 DNA is TGTGCCAGCAGCCCCTCACAGGGTGGGAGGACTGAAGCTTTCTTT.

The chain couples TRBV7-2 to TRBJ2-3; D remains ambiguous. This CDR3 has 11 residues. V was cut by 7 bases and J by 2 bases, with 4 bases left in between. The germline V gene has CDR1 SGHTA and CDR2 FQGNSA. The CDR3, as DNA: TGTGCCAGCACCAACACAGATACGCAGTATTTT. This sequence encodes CASTNTDTQYF.

This clone was found once. V is TRBV28 and J is TRBJ1-4; TRBD1 is a possible D gene (5 bases). V lost 6 bases and J 7 bases, leaving 15 bases between the germline ends. The CDR3 is 14 amino acids. Germline V gene sequence: CDR1 MDHEN, CDR2 SYDVKM. The CDR3 DNA sequence: TGTGCCAGCAGGCGAGGGACGTGGAGTGAAAAACTGTTTTTT. Translated: CASRRGTWSEKLFF.

In this sample, this clone turned up a few times. The CDR3 sequence is CASSEGRREQFF. CDR3 nucleotides: TGTGCCAGCAGTGAGGGGCGGAGGGAGCAGTTCTTC. The V gene is TRBV2, the J gene TRBJ2-1; D possibly uses TRBD1 or TRBD2 (5 bases each). The germline gives CDR1 SNHLY, CDR2 FYNNEI. The CDR3 has 12 residues. V shed 3 bases and J shed 10 bases, with 10 bases lying between them.

The gene calls are TRBV9 and TRBJ2-3; 8 bases align to TRBD2. V lost 3 bases to trimming and J lost 2 bases; unmatched junction nucleotides: 5. The germline CDR1 and CDR2 sequences are SGDLS and YYNGEE. This CDR3 has 15 amino acids. CDR3 bases: TGTGCCAGCAGCGGCGGGGGGCGGAACACAGATACGCAGTATTTT. This encodes CASSGGGRNTDTQYF.

The chain is built from TRBV5-5 and TRBJ1-4; D unresolved. Germline CDR1 and CDR2: SGHKS and YYEKEE (reference sequence). This CDR3 region has 13 residues. V lost 3 bases and J 3 bases, leaving 6 bases between the germline ends. The DNA for the CDR3 is TGTGCCAGCAGCTCAGACTCTAATGAAAAACTGTTTTTT. It is translated as CASSSDSNEKLFF.

The V and J genes are TRBV19 and TRBJ1-4, with D maybe TRBD1 (5 bases). V was pared by 3 bases and J by 4 bases, with 9 bases between. The CDR3 length is 14 residues. Germline V gene lookup returns CDR1 LNHDA and CDR2 SQIVND (reference sequence). CDR3 in DNA: TGTGCCAGTAGTATCGGGACCCTTAATGAAAAACTGTTTTTT. Protein product: CASSIGTLNEKLFF.

The chain has TRBV7-6 and TRBJ2-1; D perhaps matches TRBD1 (5 bases). Germline values: CDR1 SGHVS, CDR2 FNYEAQ. The V end lost 1 base, the J end lost 2 bases, and 9 bases lay between the germline ends. This CDR3 has 15 amino acids. CDR3: CASSLVGVAYNEQFF. In DNA form, the CDR3 reads TGTGCCAGCAGCTTAGTAGGGGTCGCCTACAATGAGCAGTTCTTC.

The CDR3 loop reads CASSLAQGYGYTF. CDR3 in DNA: TGCGCCAGCAGCTTGGCTCAGGGGTATGGCTACACCTTC. The V call is TRBV5-1, the J call TRBJ1-2; maybe TRBD1 (6 bases). The V gene lost 0 bases and the J gene lost 5 bases, with 8 bases spanning the gap. Germline CDR1 SGHRS, CDR2 YFSETQ. CDR3 size: 13 residues.

The chain recombines TRBV5-6 with TRBJ1-1; D is unclear. The germline gives CDR1 SGHDT, CDR2 YYEEEE. Trimming removed 1 base at V and 0 bases at J, with 10 bases between. The CDR3 is 15 amino acids. CDR3 bases: TGTGCCAGCAGCTTGAATAAGGATTTGAACACTGAAGCTTTCTTT. This gives the protein CASSLNKDLNTEAFF.

V and J are TRBV29-1 and TRBJ2-3; D uncertain. Germline V gene lookup returns CDR1 SQVTM and CDR2 ANQGSEA. The ends were cut back, 7 bases at V and 0 bases at J, with 8 bases in the middle. This CDR3 region has 12 residues. CDR3: CSAIASTDTQYF. The CDR3 nucleotides read TGCAGCGCGATCGCTAGCACAGATACGCAGTATTTT.

This rearrangement joins TRBV4-2 to TRBJ2-3; 11 positions agree with TRBD2. V lost 3 bases, J lost 6 bases, and 8 bases stayed unmatched. This CDR3 has 16 amino acids. The germline V gene has CDR1 LGHNA and CDR2 YNFKEQ. CDR3 protein: CASSQNSGGAQDTQYF. CDR3 DNA sequence: TGTGCCAGCAGCCAGAATAGCGGGGGGGCCCAGGATACGCAGTATTTT.

The V call is TRBV30, the J call TRBJ2-1; D remains ambiguous. Between the trimmed V and J ends, which lost 5 bases and 11 bases, there was a span of 16 bases. This CDR3 is built from 12 residues. Germline V gene lookup returns CDR1 GTSNPN and CDR2 SVGIG (reference sequence). The CDR3 bases are TGTGCCTGGGGCCGGACGCCCCCGCAGCAGTTCTTC. It specifies CAWGRTPPQQFF.

In this sample, this clone turned up once. This chain links TRBV18 with TRBJ1-2, with TRBD1 matching over 9 bases. J lost 4 bases, V lost 4 bases, and 7 bases had no gene match. Germline V gene sequence: CDR1 KGHSH, CDR2 LQKENI. The CDR3 has 15 amino acids. The CDR3 spells CASSRAGTGSYGYTF. The CDR3 DNA reads TGTGCCAGCTCACGCGCCGGGACAGGGAGCTATGGCTACACCTTC.

The chain joins TRBV5-5 to TRBJ2-5, with TRBD1 identical over 7 bases. The CDR3 has 15 amino acids. The V and J ends lost 3 bases and 3 bases, in that order; junction bases with no gene match: 8. Germline V gene lookup returns CDR1 SGHKS and CDR2 YYEKEE (reference sequence). The DNA of the CDR3 is TGTGCCAGCAGCTCTCTGAACAGGGGTAAAGAGACCCAGTACTTC. Its protein is CASSSLNRGKETQYF.

This chain uses TRBV7-9 with TRBJ2-4, with 13 bases that match TRBD2. The CDR3 has 18 amino acids. The J segment lost 2 bases and the V segment lost 1 base, leaving 5 bases of the junction unmatched. Germline V gene sequence: CDR1 SEHNR, CDR2 FQNEAQ (reference sequence). The CDR3 DNA reads TGTGCCAGCAGCTTAGGGGGACTAGCGGGGATAACCAAAAACATTCAGTACTTC. It yields the protein CASSLGGLAGITKNIQYF.

The chain has TRBV18 and TRBJ1-1; possibly TRBD1 for D (6 bases). CDR3 length: 13 amino acids. Per the germline V gene, CDR1 is KGHSH and CDR2 is LQKENI. The germline V and J ends were trimmed by 2 bases and 3 bases, with 7 bases remaining between them. CDR3 nucleotides: TGTGCCAGCTCACCAAACAGGGACACTGAAGCTTTCTTT. Its protein product is CASSPNRDTEAFF.

By frequency in the sample, this clone is medium-sized. J is TRBJ2-1 and V is TRBV4-1; TRBD2 aligns across 8 bases. J was trimmed by 9 bases and V by 0 bases; bases with no gene match: 7. The V gene's germline CDR1 is MGHRA and CDR2 YSYEKL. The CDR3 extends over 15 amino acids. The chain's CDR3 is CASSQDRTSTGEQFF. CDR3 DNA: TGCGCCAGCAGCCAAGATCGGACTAGCACCGGTGAGCAGTTCTTC.

The chain recombines TRBV9 with TRBJ1-4, with D possibly being TRBD1 (5 bases). Germline assignment: CDR1 SGDLS and CDR2 YYNGEE. This CDR3 has 15 amino acids. Deletions cut 5 bases from V and 8 bases from J, with 19 bases between. The CDR3 DNA reads as TGTGCCAGCAGTCACAGGCTCCTAAAGTTAGAAAAACTGTTTTTT. It is translated as CASSHRLLKLEKLFF.

This clone was counted between two and nine times. Its ends do not fully match the called genes, so a read error is possible. The gene calls are TRBV13 and TRBJ1-1; D might be TRBD1 (6 bases). Germline CDR1 reads PRHDT; CDR2 reads FYEKMQ (reference sequence). The CDR3 totals 17 residues. The CDR3 nucleotides are TGTGCCAGCAGCCTAGGGGGTTTTGGTAATCCGAACACTGAAGCTTTCTTT. Encoded protein: CASSLGGFGNPNTEAFF. The full variable domain, its missing parts supplied by reference TRBV13 and TRBJ1-1, is AAGVIQSPRHLIKEKRETATLKCYPIPRHDTVYWYQQGPGQDPQFLISFYEKMQSDKGSIPDRFSAQQFSDYHSELNMSSLELGDSALYFCASSLGGFGNPNTEAFFGQGTRLTVV.

The sample holds one count of this clone. The J gene is TRBJ2-3, the V gene TRBV5-6; D remains unclear. Trimming removed 2 bases from V and 10 bases from J, with 8 bases in between. CDR1 SGHDT and CDR2 YYEEEE come from the germline V gene. This CDR3 contains 11 residues. The CDR3 DNA reads as TGTGCCAGCAGCTTTTCCTCGGCGCAGTATTTT. Amino acids: CASSFSSAQYF.

The chain uses TRBV10-3 and TRBJ2-1; the match to TRBD2 covers 12 bases. Germline lookup yields CDR1 ENHRY and CDR2 SYGVKD. Trimming at V came to 10 bases and at J to 15 bases, leaving 13 bases not matched to a gene. CDR3 length: 13 residues. CDR3 sequence (DNA): TGTGCCACAGCGACTAGCGGGAGTCCCGTTACGTTCTTC. Translation: CATATSGSPVTFF.

In its sample, this clone was seen many times. The chain has TRBV7-8 and TRBJ1-5; 8 bases align to TRBD1. Per the germline V gene, CDR1 is SGHVS and CDR2 is FQNEAQ. The junction had 10 bases not matched to a gene; V was cut back by 4 bases and J by 2 bases. This CDR3 is built from 17 residues. The CDR3 DNA sequence: TGTGCCAGCAGCTACACGGCGGCAGGGGGCGGCAATCAGCCCCAGCATTTT. Protein: CASSYTAAGGGNQPQHF.

This clone was detected once. The genes are TRBV5-4 and TRBJ2-3; 10 bases map to TRBD2. The length of the CDR3 is 16 residues. With V trimmed by 0 bases and J by 1 base, 2 bases remained unmatched. CDR1 is SGHNT and CDR2 is YYREEE in the germline V gene (reference sequence). In nucleotides, the CDR3 is TGTGCCAGCAGCTTGGCAGCGGGAGGGGGCACAGATACGCAGTATTTT. Protein product: CASSLAAGGGTDTQYF.

The gene calls are TRBV7-2 and TRBJ1-3; 10 bases agree with TRBD1. Germline V lookup: CDR1 SGHTA, CDR2 FQGNSA. V was clipped by 1 base and J by 2 bases; unmatched bases: 5. The CDR3 loop spans 17 amino acids. The CDR3 reads CASSLEGQGQAGNTIYF. Here the CDR3 DNA reads TGTGCCAGCAGCTTAGAGGGACAGGGGCAAGCTGGAAACACCATATATTTT.

Written as DNA, the CDR3 is TGCGCCAGCAGCCCGACAGGGGGGCAAGAGACCCAGTACTTC. Protein: CASSPTGGQETQYF. The chain combines TRBV5-1 with TRBJ2-5, with TRBD1 matching 9 bases. Germline trimming cut 4 bases from V and 2 bases from J; bases unmatched to any gene: 3. CDR1 and CDR2 from the germline V gene are SGHRS and YFSETQ. The CDR3 loop spans 14 amino acids.

This clone has a handful of counts. The chain couples TRBV7-9 to TRBJ2-2; tentatively, D is TRBD1 or TRBD2 (5 bases each). The germline gives CDR1 SEHNR, CDR2 FQNEAQ (reference sequence). The V and J ends lost 3 bases and 0 bases respectively, with 11 bases between them. This CDR3 spans 16 amino acids. The chain's CDR3 is CASSFRDVSNTGELFF. The DNA of the CDR3 is TGTGCCAGCAGCTTCCGGGACGTTTCGAACACCGGGGAGCTGTTTTTT.

The chain has TRBV18 and TRBJ1-4; D is uncertain. V lost 3 bases and J 6 bases, leaving 14 bases between the germline ends. Looked up from germline, CDR1 is KGHSH and CDR2 is LQKENI. The CDR3 length is 15 residues. CDR3 DNA: TGTGCCAGCTCACCTGATTTGACGGCCGATGAAAAACTGTTTTTT. Encoded protein: CASSPDLTADEKLFF.

The genes are TRBV18 and TRBJ2-7; no clear D gene. V lost 6 bases and J 1 base, leaving 13 bases between the germline ends. CDR3 length: 14 amino acids. CDR1 KGHSH and CDR2 LQKENI come from the germline V gene. The CDR3 bases are TGTGCCAGCTCGATAACCTCGAGATCCTACGAGCAGTACTTC. Protein sequence: CASSITSRSYEQYF. Together with reference TRBV18 and TRBJ2-7, the CDR3 gives the full variable domain: NAGVMQNPRHLVRRRGQEARLRCSPMKGHSHVYWYRQLPEEGLKFMVYLQKENIIDESGMPKERFSAEFPKEGPSILRIQQVVRGDSAAYFCASSITSRSYEQYFGPGTRLTVT.

This sequence joins TRBV10-2 and TRBJ1-2, with unresolved D. Germline V gene sequence: CDR1 WSHSY, CDR2 SAAADI. The V end was cut by 2 bases, the J end by 0 bases, with 7 bases between. The CDR3 contains 14 residues. The CDR3 bases are TGCGCCAGCAGTGAGACGGCGGCTAACTATGGCTACACCTTC. Amino acid sequence: CASSETAANYGYTF.

This clone was counted only a few times. The CDR3 here is CASSLRDRDTGELFF. CDR3 DNA: TGTGCCAGCAGCCTCCGGGACAGGGACACCGGGGAGCTGTTTTTT. This chain joins TRBV6-9 and TRBJ2-2; TRBD1 matches at 9 bases. The CDR3 runs 15 residues. In germline, CDR1 is MNHGY, CDR2 SVAAGI. V trimming: 6 bases; J trimming: 3 bases; junction bases outside the gene matches: 5.